The 27 T cell receptor beta chains below come from one sample, sequenced in a study of shared T cell receptors in the human thymus. The data were produced by immunoSEQ multiplex PCR, yet TCRdb's version contains in-frame clones alone and is incomplete. Of some 700,000 clones in the sample, around 85% were seen once. The data were also submitted as part of a second study, on human thymus T cells.

Material: thymocytes. These TCRs come from a girl in the first two years of life with a congenital heart defect.

CDR3 nucleotide sequence: TGTGCCAGCCGAACAGGGCGCTTAAAGGCTAACTATGGCTACACCTTC. Translated: CASRTGRLKANYGYTF. V gene TRBV19 combines with J gene TRBJ1-2; a weak D match, TRBD1 (6 bases). This CDR3 has 16 residues. The V gene's germline CDR1 is LNHDA and CDR2 SQIVND (reference sequence). Trimming left V 9 bases short and J 0 bases short, with 20 bases between.

This sequence joins TRBV15 and TRBJ1-1; 7 nucleotides line up with TRBD1. The ends lost 2 bases at V and 5 bases at J; junction bases unmatched: 8. CDR3 length: 15 residues. CDR1 is LNHNV, CDR2 YYDKDF, per germline (reference sequence). The CDR3 is CATSRPDRERTEAFF. Here the CDR3 DNA reads TGTGCCACCAGCAGACCCGACAGGGAGAGGACTGAAGCTTTCTTT.

V usage is TRBV13 and J usage is TRBJ1-2; weak D call: TRBD1 (5 bases). CDR3 length: 11 amino acids. V gave up 3 bases and J gave up 13 bases, with 12 bases separating them. Germline values: CDR1 PRHDT, CDR2 FYEKMQ (reference sequence). The CDR3 sequence: CASSFSGAGTF. The CDR3, as DNA: TGTGCCAGCAGCTTTAGCGGGGCCGGCACCTTC.

This clone was counted a few times. The chain links TRBV19 to TRBJ1-1; D possibly corresponds to TRBD1 (6 bases). The CDR3 consists of 13 residues. Trimming took 9 bases from V and 4 from J, leaving 15 bases between them. Germline V gene sequence: CDR1 LNHDA, CDR2 SQIVND (reference sequence). The CDR3 nucleotides are TGTGCCAGCAAAAAAGGGGGGGGCACTGAAGCTTTCTTT. As protein: CASKKGGGTEAFF.

This chain links TRBV7-2 with TRBJ1-2; D ambiguous. CDR1 is SGHTA and CDR2 is FQGNSA in the germline V gene. Between the trimmed V and J ends, which lost 5 bases and 11 bases, there was a span of 15 bases. This CDR3 has 12 residues. The CDR3 DNA reads TGTGCCAGCAGCCCCGGCCCGAAGAGGTACACCTTC. It translates to CASSPGPKRYTF.

The chain uses TRBV11-1 and TRBJ2-5, with TRBD1 matching 9 bases. The V segment lost 2 bases and the J segment 2 bases; nucleotides outside the gene matches: 3. This CDR3 region has 15 residues. From germline, CDR1 is SGHAT and CDR2 FQDESV (reference sequence). The CDR3 coding sequence is TGTGCCAGCAGCTTACTGGGACAGGGACAAGAGACCCAGTACTTC. Protein product: CASSLLGQGQETQYF.

This clone was counted a single time. The V and J genes are TRBV9 and TRBJ1-4; 7 bases agree with TRBD1. Per germline, CDR1 SGDLS and CDR2 YYNGEE. V lost 3 bases and J lost 5; bases outside the gene matches: 19. CDR3 length: 19 amino acids. The CDR3 bases are TGTGCCAGCAGCGAAATAAGAAGGGTTGACGACAGGGTGAATGAAAAACTGTTTTTT. Its translation is CASSEIRRVDDRVNEKLFF.

V and J are TRBV11-2 and TRBJ2-2; no reliable D call. Germline V gene sequence: CDR1 SGHAT, CDR2 FQNNGV. The germline V and J ends were trimmed by 3 bases and 7 bases, with 9 bases remaining between them. The CDR3 runs 13 residues. The CDR3 nucleotides read TGTGCCAGCAGCTTCAATTCGGGCGGGGAGCTGTTTTTT. Encoded protein: CASSFNSGGELFF.

The chain recombines TRBV14 with TRBJ2-5; 8 positions agree with TRBD2. Germline values: CDR1 SGHDN, CDR2 FVKESK. The CDR3 extends over 14 amino acids. Trimming at V came to 1 base and at J to 5 bases, leaving 3 bases not matched to a gene. CDR3 nucleotides: TGTGCCAGCAGCCAAGTAGCGGGGTTGGAGACCCAGTACTTC. It encodes CASSQVAGLETQYF.

The chain links TRBV27 to TRBJ2-1, with D tentatively TRBD2 (5 bases). The CDR3 covers 11 residues. With 6 bases removed from V and 8 bases from J, the gap between germline ends came to 8 bases. Germline V gene sequence: CDR1 MNHEY, CDR2 SMNVEV (reference sequence). The CDR3 loop is CASRRGYEQFF. DNA for the CDR3: TGTGCCAGCAGACGAGGGTATGAGCAGTTCTTC.

The V and J genes are TRBV30 and TRBJ2-2, with D uncertain. CDR3 length: 17 residues. The V end lost 3 bases, the J end lost 0 bases, and 17 bases lay between the germline ends. Germline V gene lookup returns CDR1 GTSNPN and CDR2 SVGIG (reference sequence). The CDR3 nucleotides are TGTGCCTGGAGCGCTCGCCCTACTCCATCGAACACCGGGGAGCTGTTTTTT. Translated: CAWSARPTPSNTGELFF.

The chain links TRBV28 to TRBJ1-2, with 9 bases matching TRBD1. CDR3 length: 17 residues. V lost 2 bases to trimming and J lost 7 bases; unmatched junction nucleotides: 14. Germline V gene lookup returns CDR1 MDHEN and CDR2 SYDVKM. The CDR3 region is CASSLPSAGTGTGGYTF. The CDR3 nucleotides are TGTGCCAGCAGTTTACCGTCCGCGGGGACAGGGACTGGTGGCTACACCTTC.

This clone has just one count. This chain connects TRBV29-1 to TRBJ1-1; the D gene is possibly TRBD1 (5 bases). Trimming removed 7 bases from V and 1 base from J, with 10 bases in between. Germline V gene data show CDR1 as SQVTM and CDR2 as ANQGSEA. The CDR3 length is 12 residues. CDR3 protein: CSARQSNTEAFF. The DNA for the CDR3 is TGCAGCGCCCGACAGTCGAACACTGAAGCTTTCTTT.

The gene calls are TRBV7-9 and TRBJ1-2, with D uncertain. The CDR3 extends over 14 amino acids. Germline loops: CDR1 SEHNR, CDR2 FQNEAQ (reference sequence). V dropped 4 bases and J dropped 7 bases, with 16 bases sitting between them. The CDR3 is CASSSRLLGGGYTF. CDR3 DNA: TGTGCCAGCAGCTCTCGACTCTTAGGAGGTGGCTACACCTTC.

The V gene is TRBV5-6, the J gene TRBJ1-1; D remains ambiguous. The V end lost 0 bases, the J end lost 8 bases, and 8 bases lay between the germline ends. The CDR3 has 12 residues. Germline loops: CDR1 SGHDT, CDR2 YYEEEE. Here the CDR3 reads CASSLDRVEAFF. DNA of the CDR3: TGTGCCAGCAGCTTGGACAGAGTAGAAGCTTTCTTT.

V usage is TRBV9 and J usage is TRBJ1-2, with a weak D call TRBD1 (6 bases). The CDR3 contains 14 residues. In germline, CDR1 is SGDLS, CDR2 YYNGEE. V lost 3 bases to trimming and J lost 3 bases, with 12 bases between them. Written as DNA, the CDR3 is TGTGCCAGCAGCGGGGGGCTGTCGGACTATGGCTACACCTTC. Its translation: CASSGGLSDYGYTF.

This chain connects TRBV19 to TRBJ2-3; 12 bases map to TRBD2. With 4 bases clipped from V and 4 bases from J, the junction kept 12 bases outside the gene matches. Germline V CDR1 and CDR2: LNHDA, SQIVND (reference sequence). The CDR3 length is 18 residues. The CDR3: CASSTRPKTSGGADTQYF. CDR3 sequence (DNA): TGTGCCAGTAGTACCAGACCTAAGACTAGCGGGGGAGCAGATACGCAGTATTTT. The whole variable domain, remainder taken from reference TRBV19 and TRBJ2-3, is DGGITQSPKYLFRKEGQNVTLSCEQNLNHDAMYWYRQDPGQGLRLIYYSQIVNDFQKGDIAEGYSVSREKKESFPLTVTSAQKNPTAFYLCASSTRPKTSGGADTQYFGPGTRLTVL.

The rearrangement uses TRBV11-2 and TRBJ1-1; D is ambiguous. With 3 bases removed from V and 6 bases from J, the gap between germline ends came to 17 bases. Germline V gene lookup returns CDR1 SGHAT and CDR2 FQNNGV. The CDR3 contains 15 residues. The CDR3 DNA follows: TGTGCCAGCAGCTTGCCACCTAGTAGGCTCTCTGAAGCTTTCTTT. Encoded protein: CASSLPPSRLSEAFF. Based on the CDR3 plus reference TRBV11-2 and TRBJ1-1, the full variable domain is EAGVAQSPRYKIIEKRQSVAFWCNPISGHATLYWYQQILGQGPKLLIQFQNNGVVDDSQLPKDRFSAERLKGVDSTLKIQPAKLEDSAVYLCASSLPPSRLSEAFFGQGTRLTVV.

The chain couples TRBV6-5 to TRBJ1-2; D perhaps matches TRBD1 (6 bases). CDR3 length: 15 amino acids. Germline lookup yields CDR1 MNHEY and CDR2 SVGAGI. Between the trimmed V and J ends, which lost 2 bases and 4 bases, there was a span of 14 bases. The CDR3 coding sequence is TGTGCCAGCAGTTACAGCAGGGGAGTCTCCTATGGCTACACCTTC. This gives the protein CASSYSRGVSYGYTF.

This clone was detected only once. The rearrangement joins TRBV10-3 to TRBJ1-1; the match to TRBD1 covers 9 bases. The CDR3 is made up of 17 amino acids. CDR1 is ENHRY, CDR2 SYGVKD, per germline. The ends lost 4 bases at V and 0 bases at J; junction bases unmatched: 9. The CDR3, as DNA: TGTGCCATCAGTGCCCCCACGGGACAGGGTTTGAACACTGAAGCTTTCTTT. Amino acid sequence: CAISAPTGQGLNTEAFF.

The chain combines TRBV6-5 with TRBJ1-4; D unresolved. This CDR3 is 12 amino acids long. V lost 11 bases, J lost 8 bases, and 15 bases lay in between. CDR1 and CDR2 from the germline V gene are MNHEY and SVGAGI. The CDR3 reads CAARGQGEKLFF. The CDR3 DNA reads TGTGCCGCAAGAGGGCAAGGGGAAAAACTGTTTTTT.

The chain carries TRBV6-1 and TRBJ2-2, with D perhaps matching TRBD2 (5 bases). Germline CDR1 and CDR2: MNHNS and SASEGT. The CDR3 sequence is 14 residues long. The ends were cut back, 8 bases at V and 7 bases at J, with 17 bases in the middle. CDR3 sequence (DNA): TGTGCCAGCCAGTGGCACAGCGGAGGCGGGGAGCTGTTTTTT. Translating gives CASQWHSGGGELFF.

This chain links TRBV27 with TRBJ2-3; TRBD2 aligns across 7 bases. The CDR3 is made up of 14 amino acids. Per germline, CDR1 MNHEY and CDR2 SMNVEV (reference sequence). The V gene end was trimmed by 6 bases and the J gene end by 5 bases; junction bases not matched to a gene: 8. CDR3 amino acids: CASRLRTRIDTQYF. The CDR3 region has the DNA TGTGCCAGCAGGCTACGGACTAGAATAGATACGCAGTATTTT.

The gene calls are TRBV28 and TRBJ2-7, with D unresolved. In germline, CDR1 is MDHEN, CDR2 SYDVKM. The CDR3 is 10 residues long. V was shortened by 6 bases and J by 4 bases, with 4 bases between the two germline ends. The CDR3 here is CASRRYEQYF. In nucleotides, the CDR3 is TGTGCCAGCAGGCGGTACGAGCAGTACTTC.

This clone has more than one count but fewer than ten. The chain has TRBV5-1 and TRBJ2-3; 8 bases are a match to TRBD2. Germline CDR1 is SGHRS and CDR2 is YFSETQ. Trimming took 3 bases from V and 4 from J; bases not matched to a gene: 7. This CDR3 contains 15 residues. CDR3 loop: CASSYAGGRADTQYF. CDR3 nucleotide sequence: TGCGCCAGCAGCTACGCGGGGGGCAGGGCAGATACGCAGTATTTT.

This rearrangement joins TRBV4-3 to TRBJ1-1, with a weak D call TRBD1 (5 bases). V lost 0 bases, J lost 1 base, and 18 bases lay in between. CDR1 and CDR2 from the germline V gene are LGHNA and YSLEER. This CDR3 region has 18 residues. CDR3 bases: TGCGCCAGCAGCCAAGATAGGGGTCGGGAGCACAGGAACACTGAAGCTTTCTTT. Translation gives CASSQDRGREHRNTEAFF.

The CDR3 is CASSLHTQGARDSPLHF. The DNA of the CDR3 is TGTGCCAGCAGCTTACACACACAGGGGGCTCGGGATTCACCCCTCCACTTT. The J gene is TRBJ1-6, the V gene TRBV11-1, with TRBD1 matching 9 bases. The trim removed 2 bases at V and 8 bases at J, leaving 10 bases unmatched. There are 17 residues in the CDR3. Germline loops: CDR1 SGHAT, CDR2 FQDESV (reference sequence).